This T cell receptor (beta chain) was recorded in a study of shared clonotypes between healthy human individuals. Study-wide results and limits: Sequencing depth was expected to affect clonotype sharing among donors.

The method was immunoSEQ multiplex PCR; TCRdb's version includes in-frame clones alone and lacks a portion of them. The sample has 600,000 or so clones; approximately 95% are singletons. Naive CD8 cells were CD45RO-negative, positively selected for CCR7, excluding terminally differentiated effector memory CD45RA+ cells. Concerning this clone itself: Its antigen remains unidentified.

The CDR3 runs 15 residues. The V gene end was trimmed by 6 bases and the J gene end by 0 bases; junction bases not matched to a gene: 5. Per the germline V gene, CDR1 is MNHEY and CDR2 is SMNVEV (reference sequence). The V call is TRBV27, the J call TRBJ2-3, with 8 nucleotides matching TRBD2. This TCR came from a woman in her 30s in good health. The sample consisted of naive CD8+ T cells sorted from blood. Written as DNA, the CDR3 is TGTGCCAGCAGCCTTTGGACTAGCAGCACAGATACGCAGTATTTT. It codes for CASSLWTSSTDTQYF.